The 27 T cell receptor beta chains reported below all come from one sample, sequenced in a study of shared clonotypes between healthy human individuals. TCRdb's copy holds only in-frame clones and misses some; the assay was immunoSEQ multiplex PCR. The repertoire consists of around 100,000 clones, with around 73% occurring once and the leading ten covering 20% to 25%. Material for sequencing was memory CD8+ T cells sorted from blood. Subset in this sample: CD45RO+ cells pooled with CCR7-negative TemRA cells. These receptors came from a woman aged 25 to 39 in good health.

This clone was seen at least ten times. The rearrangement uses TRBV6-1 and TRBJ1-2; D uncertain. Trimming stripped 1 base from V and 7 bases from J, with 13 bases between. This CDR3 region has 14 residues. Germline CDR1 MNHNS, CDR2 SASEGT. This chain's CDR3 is CASSEGEGASGYTF. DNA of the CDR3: TGTGCCAGCAGTGAAGGCGAAGGCGCGAGTGGCTACACCTTC.

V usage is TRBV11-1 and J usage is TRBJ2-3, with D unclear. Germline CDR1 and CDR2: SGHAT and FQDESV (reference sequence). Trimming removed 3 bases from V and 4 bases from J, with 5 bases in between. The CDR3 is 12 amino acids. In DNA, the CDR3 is TGTGCCAGCAGCTTTGGGTCAGATACGCAGTATTTT. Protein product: CASSFGSDTQYF.

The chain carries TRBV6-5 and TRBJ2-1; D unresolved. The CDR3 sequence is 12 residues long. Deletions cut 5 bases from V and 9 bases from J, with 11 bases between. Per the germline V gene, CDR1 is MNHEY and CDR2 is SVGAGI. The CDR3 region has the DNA TGTGCCAGCAGTGAATTTCGTTCTGAGCAGTTCTTC. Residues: CASSEFRSEQFF.

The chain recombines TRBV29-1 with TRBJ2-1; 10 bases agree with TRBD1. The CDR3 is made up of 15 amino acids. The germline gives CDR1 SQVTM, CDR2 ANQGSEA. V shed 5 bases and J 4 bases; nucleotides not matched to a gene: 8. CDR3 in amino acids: CSVRGTGVRYNEQFF. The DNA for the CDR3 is TGCAGCGTTCGAGGGACAGGGGTTAGATACAATGAGCAGTTCTTC.

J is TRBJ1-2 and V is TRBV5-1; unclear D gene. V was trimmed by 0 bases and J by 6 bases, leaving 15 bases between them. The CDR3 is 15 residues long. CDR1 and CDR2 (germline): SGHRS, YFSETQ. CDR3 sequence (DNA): TGCGCCAGCAGCTTGGGAGGAGCCCGGGGTGATGGCTACACCTTC. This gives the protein CASSLGGARGDGYTF.

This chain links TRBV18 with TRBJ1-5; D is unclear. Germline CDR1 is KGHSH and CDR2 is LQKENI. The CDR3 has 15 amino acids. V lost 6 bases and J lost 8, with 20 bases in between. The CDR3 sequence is CASSRDGVLGEPQHF. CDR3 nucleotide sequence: TGTGCCAGCTCCCGCGACGGCGTCCTGGGTGAGCCCCAGCATTTT.

CDR3 residues: CSALVRGSDTEAFF. In DNA form, the CDR3 reads TGCAGCGCCCTGGTAAGGGGCTCGGACACTGAAGCTTTCTTT. The rearrangement links TRBV29-1 to TRBJ1-1; D might be TRBD1 (5 bases). Germline CDR1 reads SQVTM; CDR2 reads ANQGSEA. CDR3 size: 14 residues. The ends were cut back, 7 bases at V and 3 bases at J, with 18 bases in the middle. Complete variable domain (other parts from reference TRBV29-1 and TRBJ1-1): SAVISQKPSRDICQRGTSLTIQCQVDSQVTMMFWYRQQPGQSLTLIATANQGSEATYESGFVIDKFPISRPNLTFSTLTVSNMSPEDSSIYLCSALVRGSDTEAFFGQGTRLTVV.

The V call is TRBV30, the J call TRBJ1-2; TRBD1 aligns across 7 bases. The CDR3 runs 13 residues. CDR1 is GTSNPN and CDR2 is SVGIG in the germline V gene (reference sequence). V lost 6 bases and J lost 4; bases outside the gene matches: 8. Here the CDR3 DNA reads TGTGCCTGCACCCCCGGACAGGTCTATGGCTACACCTTC. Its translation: CACTPGQVYGYTF.

This chain's CDR3 is CASSVRLAGRGYEQYF. CDR3 DNA sequence: TGTGCCAGCAGTGTGAGGCTAGCGGGACGAGGCTACGAGCAGTACTTC. The rearrangement links TRBV27 to TRBJ2-7; the match to TRBD2 covers 9 bases. The V gene end was trimmed by 5 bases and the J gene end by 3 bases; junction bases not matched to a gene: 11. The length of the CDR3 is 16 residues. Germline CDR1 MNHEY, CDR2 SMNVEV (reference sequence).

The CDR3 reads CASSEREKLFF. CDR3 nucleotides: TGTGCCAGCAGTGAAAGAGAAAAACTGTTTTTT. V usage is TRBV2 and J usage is TRBJ1-4, with unresolved D. Looked up from germline, CDR1 is SNHLY and CDR2 is FYNNEI. Trimming left V 2 bases short and J 8 bases short, with 3 bases between. This CDR3 contains 11 residues.

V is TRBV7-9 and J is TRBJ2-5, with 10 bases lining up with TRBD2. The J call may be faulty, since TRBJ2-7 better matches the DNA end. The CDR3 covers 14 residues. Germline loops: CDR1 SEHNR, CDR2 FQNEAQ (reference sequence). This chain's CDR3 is CASSWTSGSYEQYF. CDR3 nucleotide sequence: TGTGCCAGCAGCTGGACTAGCGGTTCCTACGAGCAGTACTTC.

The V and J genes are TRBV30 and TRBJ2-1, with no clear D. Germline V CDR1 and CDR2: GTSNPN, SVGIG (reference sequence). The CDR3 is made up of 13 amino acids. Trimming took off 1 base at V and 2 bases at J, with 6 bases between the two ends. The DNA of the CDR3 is TGTGCCTGGAGTGACGGAACCTACAATGAGCAGTTCTTC. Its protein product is CAWSDGTYNEQFF.

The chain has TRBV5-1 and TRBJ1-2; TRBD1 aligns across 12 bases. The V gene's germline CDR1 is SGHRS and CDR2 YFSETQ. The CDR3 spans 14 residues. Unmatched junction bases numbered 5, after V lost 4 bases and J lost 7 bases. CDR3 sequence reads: CASSTGQGAAGYTF. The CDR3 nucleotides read TGCGCCAGCAGCACGGGACAGGGGGCCGCTGGCTACACCTTC.

CDR3 residues: CASSVRSAGGNNEQFF. CDR3 bases: TGTGCCAGCAGCGTCAGGTCCGCAGGGGGTAACAATGAGCAGTTCTTC. The V gene is TRBV9, the J gene TRBJ2-1, with TRBD1 identical over 7 bases. J gave up 5 bases and V 2 bases, and 10 bases lay outside the gene matches. This CDR3 contains 16 residues. The germline V gene has CDR1 SGDLS and CDR2 YYNGEE.

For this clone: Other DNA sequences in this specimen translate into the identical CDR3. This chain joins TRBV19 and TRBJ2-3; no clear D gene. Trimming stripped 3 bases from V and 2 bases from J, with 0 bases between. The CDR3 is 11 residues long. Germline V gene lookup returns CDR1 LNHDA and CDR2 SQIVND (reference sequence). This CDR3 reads CASSITDTQYF. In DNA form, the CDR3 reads TGTGCCAGTAGTATCACAGATACGCAGTATTTT.

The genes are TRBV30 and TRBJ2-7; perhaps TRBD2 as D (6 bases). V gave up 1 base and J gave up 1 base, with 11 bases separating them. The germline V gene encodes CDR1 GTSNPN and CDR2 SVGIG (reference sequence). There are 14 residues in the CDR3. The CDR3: CAWSAGSGSYEQYF. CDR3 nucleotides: TGTGCCTGGAGTGCAGGTAGCGGATCCTACGAGCAGTACTTC. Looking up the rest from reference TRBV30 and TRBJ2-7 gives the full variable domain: SQTIHQWPATLVQPVGSPLSLECTVEGTSNPNLYWYRQAAGRGLQLLFYSVGIGQISSEVPQNLSASRPQDRQFILSSKKLLLSDSGFYLCAWSAGSGSYEQYFGPGTRLTVT.

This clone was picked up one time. The CDR3 bases are TGTGCCAGCAGCTACCTGACTAGGTTGGACATTCAGTACTTC. The encoded protein is CASSYLTRLDIQYF. The rearrangement uses TRBV7-2 and TRBJ2-4; D possibly corresponds to TRBD2 (6 bases). Germline CDR1 and CDR2: SGHTA and FQGNSA. V was trimmed by 4 bases and J by 8 bases, leaving 15 bases between them. This CDR3 comprises 14 residues.

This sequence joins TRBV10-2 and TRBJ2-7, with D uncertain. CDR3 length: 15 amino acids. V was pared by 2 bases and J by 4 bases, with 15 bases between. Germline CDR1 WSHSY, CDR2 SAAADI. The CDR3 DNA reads TGCGCCAGCAGTGAGGAGAGTCTGGGATGGTACGAGCAGTACTTC. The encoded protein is CASSEESLGWYEQYF.

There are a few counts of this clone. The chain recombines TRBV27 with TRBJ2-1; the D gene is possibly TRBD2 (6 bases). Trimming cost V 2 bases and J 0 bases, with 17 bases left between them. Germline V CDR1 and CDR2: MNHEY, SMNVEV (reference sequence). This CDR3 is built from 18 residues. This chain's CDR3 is CASSLRPGLLSSYNEQFF. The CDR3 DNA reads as TGTGCCAGCAGTTTACGCCCGGGACTTTTAAGCTCCTACAATGAGCAGTTCTTC.

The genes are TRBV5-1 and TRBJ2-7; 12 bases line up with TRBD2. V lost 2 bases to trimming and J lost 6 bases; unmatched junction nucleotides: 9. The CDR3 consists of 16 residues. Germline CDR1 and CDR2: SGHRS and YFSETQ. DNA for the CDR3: TGCGCCAGCAGCTTTCGACTAGCGGGAGCGGGCGGCGAGCAGTACTTC. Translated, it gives CASSFRLAGAGGEQYF.

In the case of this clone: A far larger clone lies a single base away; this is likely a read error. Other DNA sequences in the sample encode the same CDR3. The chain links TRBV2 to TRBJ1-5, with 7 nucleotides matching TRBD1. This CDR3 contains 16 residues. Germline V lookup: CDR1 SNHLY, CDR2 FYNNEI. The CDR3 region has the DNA TGTGCCAGCAGGGGAATTACAGGGGTAGAAGATCAGCCTCAGCATTTT. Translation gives CASRGITGVEDQPQHF.

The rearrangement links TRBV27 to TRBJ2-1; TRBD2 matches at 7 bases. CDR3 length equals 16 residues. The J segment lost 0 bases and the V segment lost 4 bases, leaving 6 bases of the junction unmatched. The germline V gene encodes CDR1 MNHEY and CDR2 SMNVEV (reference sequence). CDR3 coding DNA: TGTGCCAGCAGTTATATTAGCGGGTACTCCTACAATGAGCAGTTCTTC. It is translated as CASSYISGYSYNEQFF.

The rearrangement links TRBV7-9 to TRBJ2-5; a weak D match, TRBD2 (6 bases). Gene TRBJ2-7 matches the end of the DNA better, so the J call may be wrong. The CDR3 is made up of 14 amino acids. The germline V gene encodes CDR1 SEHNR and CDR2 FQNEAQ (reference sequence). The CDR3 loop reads CASSLGGKEYEQYF. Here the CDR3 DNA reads TGTGCCAGCAGCTTAGGCGGGAAAGAATACGAGCAGTACTTC.

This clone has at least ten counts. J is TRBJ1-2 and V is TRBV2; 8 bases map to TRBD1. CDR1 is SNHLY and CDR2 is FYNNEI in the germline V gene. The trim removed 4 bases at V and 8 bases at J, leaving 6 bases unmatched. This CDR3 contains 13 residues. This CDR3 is CASSGAPGGGYTF. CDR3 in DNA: TGTGCCAGCAGTGGTGCCCCAGGGGGCGGCTACACCTTC. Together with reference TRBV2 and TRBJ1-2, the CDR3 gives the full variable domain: EPEVTQTPSHQVTQMGQEVILRCVPISNHLYFYWYRQILGQKVEFLVSFYNNEISEKSEIFDDQFSVERPDGSNFTLKIRSTKLEDSAMYFCASSGAPGGGYTFGSGTRLTVV.

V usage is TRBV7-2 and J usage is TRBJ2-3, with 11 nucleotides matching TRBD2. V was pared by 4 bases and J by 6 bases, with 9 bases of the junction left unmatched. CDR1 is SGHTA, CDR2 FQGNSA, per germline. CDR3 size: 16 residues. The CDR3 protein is CASSWPTSGRVDTQYF. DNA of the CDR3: TGTGCCAGCAGCTGGCCTACTAGCGGGAGAGTGGATACGCAGTATTTT.

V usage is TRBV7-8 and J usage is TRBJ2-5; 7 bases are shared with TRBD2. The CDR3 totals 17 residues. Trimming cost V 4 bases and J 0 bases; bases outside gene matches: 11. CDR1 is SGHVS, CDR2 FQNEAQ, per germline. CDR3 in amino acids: CASSSGLSGENQETQYF. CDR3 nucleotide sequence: TGTGCCAGCAGCTCCGGTTTAAGCGGGGAAAACCAAGAGACCCAGTACTTC.

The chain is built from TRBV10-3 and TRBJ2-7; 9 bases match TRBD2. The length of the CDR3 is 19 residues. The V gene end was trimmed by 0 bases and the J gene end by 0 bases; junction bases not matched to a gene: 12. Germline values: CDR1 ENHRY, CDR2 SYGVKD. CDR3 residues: CAISESRVTSGLSSYEQYF. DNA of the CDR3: TGTGCCATCAGTGAGTCTAGAGTGACTAGCGGTCTGAGCTCCTACGAGCAGTACTTC.